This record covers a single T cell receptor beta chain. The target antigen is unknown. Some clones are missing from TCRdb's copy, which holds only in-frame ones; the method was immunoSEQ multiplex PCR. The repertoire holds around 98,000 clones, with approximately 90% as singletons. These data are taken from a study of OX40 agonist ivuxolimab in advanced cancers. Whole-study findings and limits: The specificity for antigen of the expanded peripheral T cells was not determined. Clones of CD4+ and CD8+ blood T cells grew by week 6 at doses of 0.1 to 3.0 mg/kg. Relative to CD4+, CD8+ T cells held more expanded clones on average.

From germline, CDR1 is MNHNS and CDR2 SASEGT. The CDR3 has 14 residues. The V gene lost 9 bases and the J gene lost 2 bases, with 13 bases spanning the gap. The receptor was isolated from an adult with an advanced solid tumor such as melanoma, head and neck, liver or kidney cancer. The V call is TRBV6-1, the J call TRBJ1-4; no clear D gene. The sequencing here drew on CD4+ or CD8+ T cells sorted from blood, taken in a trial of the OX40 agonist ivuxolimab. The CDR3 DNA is TGTGCCAGTAAAAGGACGCTGACTAATGAAAAACTGTTTTTT. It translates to CASKRTLTNEKLFF.